The clone carrying this TCR beta chain was seen many times. Unique molecular identifiers were incorporated into the prepared TCRbeta library. TCRdb processed the PCR reads anew with MiXCR; each CDR3 protein has one entry. The data contain 250,000 to 350,000 distinct CDR3 sequences, about a quarter of them seen just once; the ten biggest clones take up approximately 9.9%. The data originate from a study of T-cell reconstitution after alpha-beta-depleted transplantation in children. Per the germline V gene, CDR1 is SGHRS and CDR2 is YFSETQ. This CDR3 is 17 amino acids long. J was trimmed by 6 bases and V by 2 bases; bases with no gene match: 10.

The chain has TRBV5-1 and TRBJ2-7; 14 bases align to TRBD2. Source: PBMCs, mostly from graft donor cells, taken 180 days after TCRalphabeta/CD19-depleted stem cell transplant. The receptor was isolated from a male patient younger than 18 who had a stem cell transplant for acute lymphoblastic leukemia, so the T cells may come from the graft donor. CDR3 bases: TGCGCCAGCAGCTTCGCGGGAGGACTAGCGGGAGGATCCGAGCAGTACTTC. Amino acids: CASSFAGGLAGGSEQYF. Supplemented by reference TRBV5-1 and TRBJ2-7, the full variable domain reads KAGVTQTPRYLIKTRGQQVTLSCSPISGHRSVSWYQQTPGQGLQFLFEYFSETQRNKGNFPGRFSGRQFSNSRSEMNVSTLELGDSALYLCASSFAGGLAGGSEQYFGPGTRLTVT.